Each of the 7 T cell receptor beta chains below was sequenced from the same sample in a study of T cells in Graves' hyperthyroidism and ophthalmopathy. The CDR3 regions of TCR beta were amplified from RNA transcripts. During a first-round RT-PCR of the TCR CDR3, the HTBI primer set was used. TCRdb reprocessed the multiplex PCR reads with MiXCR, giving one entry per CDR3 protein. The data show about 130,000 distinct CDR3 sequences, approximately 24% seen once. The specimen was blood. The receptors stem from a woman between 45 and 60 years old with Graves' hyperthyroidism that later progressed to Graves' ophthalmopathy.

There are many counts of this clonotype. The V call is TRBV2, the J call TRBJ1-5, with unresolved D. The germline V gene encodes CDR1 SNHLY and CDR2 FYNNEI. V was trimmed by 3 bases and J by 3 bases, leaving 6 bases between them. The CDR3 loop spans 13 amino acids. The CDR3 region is CASSDSSNQPQHF. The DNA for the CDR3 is TGTGCCAGCAGTGACAGCTCCAATCAGCCCCAGCATTTT. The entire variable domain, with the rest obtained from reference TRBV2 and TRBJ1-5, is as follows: EPEVTQTPSHQVTQMGQEVILRCVPISNHLYFYWYRQILGQKVEFLVSFYNNEISEKSEIFDDQFSVERPDGSNFTLKIRSTKLEDSAMYFCASSDSSNQPQHFGDGTRLSIL.

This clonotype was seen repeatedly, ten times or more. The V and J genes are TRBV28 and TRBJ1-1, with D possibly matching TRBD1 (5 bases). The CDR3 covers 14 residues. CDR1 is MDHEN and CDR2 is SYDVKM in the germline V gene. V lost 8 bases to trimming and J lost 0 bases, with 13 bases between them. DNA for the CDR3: TGTGCCAGCCATCGGGGACCCATGAACACTGAAGCTTTCTTT. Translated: CASHRGPMNTEAFF.

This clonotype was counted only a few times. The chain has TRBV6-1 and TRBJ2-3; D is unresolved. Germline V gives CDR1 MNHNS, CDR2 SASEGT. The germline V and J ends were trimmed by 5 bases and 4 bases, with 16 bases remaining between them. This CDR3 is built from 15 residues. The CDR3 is CASSLGAPSSDTQYF. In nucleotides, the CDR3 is TGTGCCAGCAGTCTAGGCGCCCCCTCATCAGATACGCAGTATTTT.

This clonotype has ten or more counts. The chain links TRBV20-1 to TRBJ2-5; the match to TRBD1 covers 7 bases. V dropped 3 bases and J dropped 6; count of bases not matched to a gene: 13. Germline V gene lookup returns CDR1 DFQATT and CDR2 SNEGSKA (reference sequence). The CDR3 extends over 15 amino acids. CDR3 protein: CSASPQDRAQKTQYF. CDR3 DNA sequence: TGCAGTGCTAGCCCTCAAGACAGGGCCCAGAAGACCCAGTACTTC.

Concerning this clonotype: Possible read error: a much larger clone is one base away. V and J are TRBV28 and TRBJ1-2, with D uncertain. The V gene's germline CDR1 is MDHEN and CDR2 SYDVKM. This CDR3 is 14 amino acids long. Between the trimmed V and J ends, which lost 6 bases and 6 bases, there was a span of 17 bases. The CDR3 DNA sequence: TGTGCCAGCAGGCTGACTGGACGGGCGCATGGCTACACCTTC. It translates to CASRLTGRAHGYTF.

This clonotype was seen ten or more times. CDR3 in amino acids: CASSGVRQGRYEQYF. In DNA form, the CDR3 reads TGTGCCAGCAGTGGGGTCAGACAGGGTCGGTACGAGCAGTACTTC. V gene TRBV2 combines with J gene TRBJ2-7; 7 bases are shared with TRBD1. Per the germline V gene, CDR1 is SNHLY and CDR2 is FYNNEI. The CDR3 covers 15 residues. Trimming took 4 bases from V and 4 from J; bases not matched to a gene: 10. The variable domain in full, with the rest retrieved from reference TRBV2 and TRBJ2-7, is EPEVTQTPSHQVTQMGQEVILRCVPISNHLYFYWYRQILGQKVEFLVSFYNNEISEKSEIFDDQFSVERPDGSNFTLKIRSTKLEDSAMYFCASSGVRQGRYEQYFGPGTRLTVT.

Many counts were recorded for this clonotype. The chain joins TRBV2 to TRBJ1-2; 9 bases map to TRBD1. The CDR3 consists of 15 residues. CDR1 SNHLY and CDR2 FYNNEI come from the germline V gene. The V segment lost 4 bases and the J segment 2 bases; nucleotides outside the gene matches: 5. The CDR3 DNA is TGTGCCAGCAGTGCACAGGGGGCTGGCAACTATGGCTACACCTTC. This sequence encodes CASSAQGAGNYGYTF.